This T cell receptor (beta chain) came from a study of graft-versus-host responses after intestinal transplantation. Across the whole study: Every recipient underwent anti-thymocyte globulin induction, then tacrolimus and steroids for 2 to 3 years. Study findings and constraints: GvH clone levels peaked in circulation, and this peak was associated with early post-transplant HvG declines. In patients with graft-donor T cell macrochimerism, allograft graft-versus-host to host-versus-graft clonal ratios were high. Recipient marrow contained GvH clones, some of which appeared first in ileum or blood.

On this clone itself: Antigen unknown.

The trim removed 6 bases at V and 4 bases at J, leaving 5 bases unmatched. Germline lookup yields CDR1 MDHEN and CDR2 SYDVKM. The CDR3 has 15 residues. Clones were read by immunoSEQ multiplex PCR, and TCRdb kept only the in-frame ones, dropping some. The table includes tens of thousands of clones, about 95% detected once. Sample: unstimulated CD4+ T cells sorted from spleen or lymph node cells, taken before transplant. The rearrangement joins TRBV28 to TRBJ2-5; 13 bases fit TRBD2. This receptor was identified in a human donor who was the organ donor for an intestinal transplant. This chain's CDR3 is CASRGRTSGGETQYF. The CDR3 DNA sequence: TGTGCCAGCAGGGGAAGGACTAGCGGGGGAGAGACCCAGTACTTC.